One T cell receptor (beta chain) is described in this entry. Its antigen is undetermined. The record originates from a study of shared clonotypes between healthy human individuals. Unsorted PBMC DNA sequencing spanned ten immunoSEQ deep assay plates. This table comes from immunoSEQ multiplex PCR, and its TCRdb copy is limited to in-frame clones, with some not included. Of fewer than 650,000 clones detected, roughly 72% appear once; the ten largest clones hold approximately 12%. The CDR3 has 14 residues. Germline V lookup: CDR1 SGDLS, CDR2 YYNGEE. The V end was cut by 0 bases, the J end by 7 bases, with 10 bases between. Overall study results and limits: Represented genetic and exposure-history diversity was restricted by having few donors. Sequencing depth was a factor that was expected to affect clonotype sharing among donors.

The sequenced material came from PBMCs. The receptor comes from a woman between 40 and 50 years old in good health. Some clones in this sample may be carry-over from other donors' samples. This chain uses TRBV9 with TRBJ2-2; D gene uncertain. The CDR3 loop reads CASSVVRANGELFF. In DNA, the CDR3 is TGTGCCAGCAGCGTAGTGCGAGCGAACGGGGAGCTGTTTTTT.